The TCR beta chain described here comes from a study of T-cell memory formation after mild COVID-19. cDNA libraries for TCR alpha and TCR beta, carrying sample barcodes and UMIs, came from 5'RACE with constant-segment primers. TCRdb redid the calling of the 5' RACE reads with MiXCR, one entry per CDR3 protein. The data hold 350,000 to 450,000 distinct CDR3 sequences, with approximately 14% observed a single time. The CDR3 is made up of 14 amino acids. Trimming pared 6 bases from V and 5 bases from J, leaving 14 bases between. Germline lookup yields CDR1 SGHTA and CDR2 FQGTGA. This clonotype was obtained from a man aged 18 to 30 who had mild COVID-19 (a few samples of this study predate the infection). Cell type and time point are not known. Sequencing input: PBMCs or a T cell subset sorted from them (not recorded which). V gene TRBV7-3 combines with J gene TRBJ2-1; D assignment may be TRBD1 or TRBD2 (6 bases each). The CDR3 is CASRKGGLNNEQFF. The CDR3 DNA sequence: TGTGCCAGCAGAAAGGGGGGACTTAACAATGAGCAGTTCTTC. Drawing the rest from reference TRBV7-3 and TRBJ2-1, the complete variable domain is GAGVSQTPSNKVTEKGKYVELRCDPISGHTALYWYRQSLGQGPEFLIYFQGTGAADDSGLPNDRFFAVRPEGSVSTLKIQRTERGDSAVYLCASRKGGLNNEQFFGPGTRLTVL.